These T cell receptor beta chains were read from a single sample in a study of control samples from healthy donors and cancer patients. Libraries were prepared by immunoSEQ multiplex PCR; TCRdb keeps only in-frame clonotypes and omits some of them. The sample shows about 82,000 clones, 94% of them seen only once. The sample taken for sequencing was blood. All receptors come from a young woman in good health. The CDR3 runs from the conserved cysteine through the conserved F or W. A D gene is named only where the DNA matches it firmly. Size is stated for part of the rows, as once, few or many counts, or as a class when the clone is expanded.

v_gene	d_gene	len	abundance	j_gene	CDR3aa	CDR3nt
TRBV6-2/TRBV6-3	.	15	few	TRBJ1-3	CASSYSVDSGNTIYF	TGTGCCAGCAGTTACTCAGTCGATTCTGGAAACACCATATATTTT
TRBV11-2	.	19	.	TRBJ2-7	CASSFSATPQYLSSYEQYF	TGTGCCAGCAGCTTTAGCGCGACCCCGCAATATTTGAGCTCCTACGAGCAGTACTTC
TRBV11-2	.	17	.	TRBJ2-7	CASSLKDFSDYPYEQYF	TGTGCCAGCAGCTTAAAAGATTTTTCCGATTACCCCTACGAGCAGTACTTC
TRBV20-1	TRBD2	11	.	TRBJ2-5	CSSGGSETQYF	TGCAGTAGCGGGGGATCGGAGACCCAGTACTTC
TRBV11-2	.	12	once	TRBJ2-7	CASSLEVYEQYF	TGTGCCAGCAGCTTAGAGGTCTACGAGCAGTACTTC
TRBV4-1	TRBD1	15	.	TRBJ2-1	CASSQEGTVYNEQFF	TGCGCCAGCAGCCAAGAAGGGACAGTCTACAATGAGCAGTTCTTC
TRBV19	.	15	.	TRBJ2-6	CASSIGGSGANVLTF	TGTGCCAGTAGTATCGGGGGCTCTGGGGCCAACGTCCTGACTTTC
TRBV6-1	.	15	.	TRBJ2-2	CASSEEGGNTGELFF	TGTGCCAGCAGTGAAGAGGGGGGGAACACCGGGGAGCTGTTTTTT
TRBV7-9	TRBD1	16	.	TRBJ1-1	CASSLTIGQGNTEAFF	TGTGCCAGCAGCCTAACCATAGGACAGGGAAACACTGAAGCTTTCTTT
TRBV18	.	13	.	TRBJ1-5	CASSPGFNQPQHF	TGTGCCAGCTCACCAGGGTTCAATCAGCCCCAGCATTTT
TRBV29-1	.	11	once	TRBJ1-2	CSVEGIDGYTF	TGCAGCGTTGAAGGGATCGACGGCTACACCTTC
TRBV9	.	15	.	TRBJ1-4	CASSVDRGTNEKLFF	TGTGCCAGCAGCGTAGATCGGGGAACTAATGAAAAACTGTTTTTT
TRBV13	.	15	.	TRBJ1-1	CASSLNRGFRTEAFF	TGTGCCAGCAGCTTGAACAGAGGGTTTCGAACTGAAGCTTTCTTT
TRBV27	.	16	.	TRBJ2-7	CASSKNPGWNSYEQYF	TGTGCCAGCAGTAAGAACCCAGGGTGGAACTCCTACGAGCAGTACTTC
TRBV6-1	.	17	once	TRBJ2-7	CASSAAPPGANIYEQYF	TGTGCCAGCAGTGCTGCCCCCCCGGGGGCAAATATCTACGAGCAGTACTTC
TRBV18	.	14	.	TRBJ2-5	CASSPPGGVETQYF	TGTGCCAGCTCACCACCGGGGGGTGTGGAGACCCAGTACTTC
TRBV5-1	TRBD1	16	.	TRBJ2-3	CASSLAGTGRTDTQYF	TGCGCCAGCAGCTTGGCCGGGACAGGGCGGACAGATACGCAGTATTTT
TRBV7-9	TRBD1	15	.	TRBJ1-3	CASRTGGDSGNTIYF	TGTGCCAGCAGGACAGGGGGCGACTCTGGAAACACCATATATTTT
TRBV6-5	.	12	.	TRBJ2-2	CASVGGPGELFF	TGTGCCAGCGTTGGGGGGCCCGGGGAGCTGTTTTTT
TRBV4-3	.	15	.	TRBJ1-6	CASSQARGVVQPLHF	TGCGCCAGCAGCCAAGCTAGGGGCGTGGTACAACCCCTCCACTTT
TRBV28	.	18	.	TRBJ1-5	CASSFRQPIQYSNQPQHF	TGTGCCAGCAGTTTCAGACAGCCTATACAATATAGCAATCAGCCCCAGCATTTT
TRBV11-3	TRBD1	15	.	TRBJ2-5	CASSLGQGPQETQYF	TGTGCCAGCAGCTTAGGACAGGGTCCACAAGAGACCCAGTACTTC
TRBV10-3	TRBD1	14	.	TRBJ2-1	CATLPGQGAYEQFF	TGTGCCACTCTACCGGGACAGGGGGCATATGAGCAGTTCTTC
TRBV15	TRBD2	14	.	TRBJ2-5	CAAHSGGVGETQYF	TGTGCCGCCCATAGCGGGGGGGTAGGGGAGACCCAGTACTTC
TRBV29-1	TRBD1	13	.	TRBJ2-7	CSVEQGARDAQYF	TGCAGCGTCGAACAGGGGGCGCGGGATGCGCAGTACTTC
TRBV15	.	13	.	TRBJ1-5	CATSVFSNQPQHF	TGTGCCACCAGTGTTTTTAGCAATCAGCCCCAGCATTTT
TRBV4-3	TRBD1	14	.	TRBJ1-4	CASSRGQGNEKLFF	TGCGCCAGCAGCCGCGGACAGGGGAATGAAAAACTGTTTTTT
TRBV6-2/TRBV6-3	.	14	.	TRBJ2-3	CASSYAAGRGKQYF	TGTGCCAGCAGTTACGCGGCCGGTCGTGGAAAGCAGTATTTT
TRBV13	TRBD2	14	.	TRBJ2-1	CASKQTSDHNEQFF	TGTGCCAGTAAGCAGACTAGCGACCACAATGAGCAGTTCTTC
TRBV7-3	TRBD1	18	.	TRBJ2-3	CASSLSGGRMVQADTQYF	TGTGCCAGCAGCTTATCAGGGGGTAGGATGGTTCAGGCAGATACGCAGTATTTT
TRBV18	.	16	.	TRBJ1-3	CASSPFSEGRGNTIYF	TGTGCCAGCTCACCATTTTCTGAGGGACGCGGAAACACCATATATTTT
TRBV5-6	.	15	.	TRBJ2-7	CASGRGQRTSYEQYF	TGTGCCAGCGGCCGAGGACAGAGAACCTCCTACGAGCAGTACTTC
TRBV7-9	TRBD2	14	.	TRBJ2-7	CASSLGLAVDEQYF	TGTGCCAGCAGCCTGGGACTAGCGGTGGACGAGCAGTACTTC
TRBV10-3	TRBD1	15	.	TRBJ2-7	CAISDFGQGDSQQYF	TGTGCCATCAGTGATTTCGGACAGGGTGATAGCCAGCAGTACTTC